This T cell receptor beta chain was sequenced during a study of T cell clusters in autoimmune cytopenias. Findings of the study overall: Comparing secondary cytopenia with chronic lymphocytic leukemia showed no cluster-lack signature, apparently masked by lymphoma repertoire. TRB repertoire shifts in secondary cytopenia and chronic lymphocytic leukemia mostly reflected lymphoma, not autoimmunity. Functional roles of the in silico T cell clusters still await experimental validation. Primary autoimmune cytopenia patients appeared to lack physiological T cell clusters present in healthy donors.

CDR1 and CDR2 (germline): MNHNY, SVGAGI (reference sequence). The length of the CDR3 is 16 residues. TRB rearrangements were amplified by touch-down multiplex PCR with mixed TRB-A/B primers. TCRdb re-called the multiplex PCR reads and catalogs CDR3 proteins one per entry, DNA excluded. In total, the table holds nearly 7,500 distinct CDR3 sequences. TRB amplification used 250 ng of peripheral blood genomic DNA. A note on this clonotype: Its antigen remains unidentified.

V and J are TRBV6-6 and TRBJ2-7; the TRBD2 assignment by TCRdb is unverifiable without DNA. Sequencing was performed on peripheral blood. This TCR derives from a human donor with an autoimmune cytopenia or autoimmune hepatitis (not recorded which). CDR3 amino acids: CASSYDFPSGYPVQYF.